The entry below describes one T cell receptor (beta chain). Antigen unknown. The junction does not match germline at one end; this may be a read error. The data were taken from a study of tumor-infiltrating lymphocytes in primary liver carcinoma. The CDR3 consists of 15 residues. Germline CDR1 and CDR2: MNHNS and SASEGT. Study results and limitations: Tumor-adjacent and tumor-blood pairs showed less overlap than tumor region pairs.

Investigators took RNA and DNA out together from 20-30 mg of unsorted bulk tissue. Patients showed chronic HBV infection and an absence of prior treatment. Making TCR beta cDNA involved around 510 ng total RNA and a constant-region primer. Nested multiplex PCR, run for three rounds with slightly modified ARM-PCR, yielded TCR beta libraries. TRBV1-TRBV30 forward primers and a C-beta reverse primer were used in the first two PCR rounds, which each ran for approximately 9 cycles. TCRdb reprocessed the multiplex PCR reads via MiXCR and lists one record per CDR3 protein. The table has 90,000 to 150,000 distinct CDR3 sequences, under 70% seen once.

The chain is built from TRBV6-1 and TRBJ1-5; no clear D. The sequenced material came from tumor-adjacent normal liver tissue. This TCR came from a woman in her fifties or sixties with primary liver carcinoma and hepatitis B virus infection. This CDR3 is CVSSKSSINNQPQHF. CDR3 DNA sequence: TGTGTCAGCAGTAAGAGCTCTATCAACAATCAGCCCCAGCATTTT.